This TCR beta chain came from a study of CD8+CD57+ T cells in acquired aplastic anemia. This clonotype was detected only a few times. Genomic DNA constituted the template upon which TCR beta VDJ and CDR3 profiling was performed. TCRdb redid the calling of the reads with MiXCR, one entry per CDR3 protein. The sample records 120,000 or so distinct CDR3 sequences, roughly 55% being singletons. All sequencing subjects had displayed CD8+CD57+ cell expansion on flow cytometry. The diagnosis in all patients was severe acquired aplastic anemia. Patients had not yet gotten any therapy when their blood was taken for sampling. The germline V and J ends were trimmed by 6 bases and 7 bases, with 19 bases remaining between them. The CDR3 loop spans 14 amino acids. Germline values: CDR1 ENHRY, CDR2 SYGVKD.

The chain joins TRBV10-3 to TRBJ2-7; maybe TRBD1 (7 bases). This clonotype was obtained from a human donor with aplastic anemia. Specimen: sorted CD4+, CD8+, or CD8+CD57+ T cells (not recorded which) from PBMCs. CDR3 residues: CAIRQGRVAGEQYF. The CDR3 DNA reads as TGTGCCATCAGACAGGGGCGAGTTGCGGGGGAGCAGTACTTC.